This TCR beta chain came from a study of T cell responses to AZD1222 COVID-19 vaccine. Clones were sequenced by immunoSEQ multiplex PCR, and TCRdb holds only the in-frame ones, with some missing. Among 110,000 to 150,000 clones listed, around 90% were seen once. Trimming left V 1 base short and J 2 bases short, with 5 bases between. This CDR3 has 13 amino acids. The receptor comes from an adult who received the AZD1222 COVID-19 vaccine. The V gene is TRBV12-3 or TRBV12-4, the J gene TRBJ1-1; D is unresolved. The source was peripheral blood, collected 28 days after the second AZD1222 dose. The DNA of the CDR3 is TGTGCCAGCAGTTTAGGCAGTAACACTGAAGCTTTCTTT. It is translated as CASSLGSNTEAFF.